This T cell receptor (beta chain) was sequenced in a study of technical replicates of blood from several donors. Method: immunoSEQ multiplex PCR; TCRdb's copy keeps in-frame clones and lacks some. The sample lists 55,000 to 85,000 clones, approximately 96% occurring once. The clonotype was recovered from a human donor in good health. Sequencing was done on a sample of T cells isolated from PBMCs.

CDR3 DNA sequence: TGCGCCAGCAGCTGGACAGGGGGTAACTACGAGCAGTACTTC. Amino acid sequence: CASSWTGGNYEQYF. This chain joins TRBV5-1 and TRBJ2-7; 10 nucleotides line up with TRBD1. The ends lost 3 bases at V and 3 bases at J; junction bases unmatched: 3. This CDR3 is built from 14 residues. Germline assignment: CDR1 SGHRS and CDR2 YFSETQ. The full variable domain, completed using reference TRBV5-1 and TRBJ2-7, is KAGVTQTPRYLIKTRGQQVTLSCSPISGHRSVSWYQQTPGQGLQFLFEYFSETQRNKGNFPGRFSGRQFSNSRSEMNVSTLELGDSALYLCASSWTGGNYEQYFGPGTRLTVT.